This T cell receptor (beta chain) came from a study of shared clonotypes between healthy human individuals. With 5 bases clipped from V and 5 bases from J, the junction kept 4 bases outside the gene matches. The CDR3 extends over 13 amino acids. CDR1 is SQVTM, CDR2 ANQGSEA, per germline. Over several immunoSEQ plates, each subset's genomic DNA was distributed in even portions. Here immunoSEQ multiplex PCR was the method, and the copy in TCRdb shows in-frame clones only, minus some. The sample comprises some 2.4 million clones, over 85% of which are singletons, and about 0.34% rests with the top ten. The chain couples TRBV29-1 to TRBJ1-5, with 9 bases fitting TRBD1. The sample taken for sequencing was naive CD4+ T cells from PBMCs. Subset indicated: CD45RA+ positively selected. The clonotype was recovered from a man younger than 35 in good health. Some clones in this sample may be carry-over from other donors' samples. CDR3 nucleotide sequence: TGCAGCGTTAAGGGACAGGGAGATCAGCCCCAGCATTTT. As protein: CSVKGQGDQPQHF.